Detailed here is one TCR beta chain. Its antigen is currently unknown. The method was immunoSEQ multiplex PCR; TCRdb's version includes in-frame clones alone and lacks a portion of them. The sample carries tens of thousands of clones, more than 85% recorded once. V shed 0 bases and J shed 8 bases, with 5 bases lying between them. This CDR3 has 11 amino acids. In germline, CDR1 is SGHRS, CDR2 YFSETQ. These data are taken from a study of radiotherapy plus CTLA-4 blockade in lung cancer. In the study overall: For 15% to 20% of patients, objective responses occurred, and around 34% had disease control. Findings of the study overall: It was early blood T cell clone dynamics, with interferon-beta, that reportedly best predicted response. TCR clones of tumor origin grew in blood after radiotherapy plus ipilimumab.

The chain is built from TRBV5-1 and TRBJ1-2, with unresolved D. The receptor was derived from a human donor with non-small cell lung cancer that progressed on radiotherapy plus ipilimumab. Source: peripheral blood, taken from a patient treated with radiotherapy plus ipilimumab. CDR3 region: CASSLDGGYTF. CDR3 nucleotides: TGCGCCAGCAGCTTGGACGGGGGCTACACCTTC.